Shown below are 2 T cell receptor beta chains from a single sample sequenced in a study of OX40 agonist ivuxolimab in advanced cancers. Clones were read by immunoSEQ multiplex PCR, and TCRdb kept only the in-frame ones, dropping some. Among approximately 62,000 clones listed, approximately 90% were seen once. The sequences come from CD4+ or CD8+ T cells sorted from blood, collected in a trial of the OX40 agonist ivuxolimab. The origin of the receptors is an adult with an advanced solid tumor such as melanoma, head and neck, liver or kidney cancer.

This clone was seen a single time. The chain carries TRBV7-2 and TRBJ2-1; 12 bases line up with TRBD2. With 5 bases clipped from V and 6 bases from J, the junction kept 11 bases outside the gene matches. Germline lookup yields CDR1 SGHTA and CDR2 FQGNSA. The CDR3 is made up of 17 amino acids. The DNA for the CDR3 is TGTGCCAGCAGCCGACTCTTGACTAGCGGGGGATCCAATGAGCAGTTCTTC. This encodes CASSRLLTSGGSNEQFF.

The rearrangement joins TRBV7-2 to TRBJ2-1; 12 bases map to TRBD2. CDR1 is SGHTA, CDR2 FQGNSA, per germline. V lost 4 bases and J lost 7; bases outside the gene matches: 5. CDR3 length: 15 residues. This CDR3 reads CASSSAGTSGNEQFF. The CDR3 coding sequence is TGTGCCAGCAGCTCTGCCGGGACTAGCGGGAATGAGCAGTTCTTC.